What follows is one T cell receptor (beta chain) and its context. The antigen remains undetermined. This specimen belongs to a study of cytomegalovirus exposure and HLA in healthy donors. General observations from the study: Owing to their indistinguishability, certain V segments, notably TRBV6-2 and TRBV6-3, were excluded.

This CDR3 comprises 16 residues. From germline, CDR1 is SGHRS and CDR2 YFSETQ. Researchers ran the PCR with 60 Vbeta and 13 Jbeta primers. Original analysis: Per a later analysis, the number of unique TCR beta chains was around 79 million, of which 8.5 million to 11 million were shared. Using immunoSEQ multiplex PCR, the repertoire was profiled, and TCRdb retains in-frame clones only, with some absent. V and J calls and clone size are as listed in that table; D and trimming were resolved from the DNA. The sample totals 200,000 or so clones. The genes are TRBV5-1 and TRBJ2-5; 11 positions agree with TRBD2. The J call may be wrong; the DNA end is better matched by TRBJ2-7. The sample was PBMCs. This TCR came from a girl aged 2 to 10 in good health and CMV-seropositive. DNA of the CDR3: TGCGCCAGCAGCTCACATAGCGGGAGGGGACCCTACGAGCAGTACTTC. Encoded protein: CASSSHSGRGPYEQYF.